Listed below are T cell receptor beta chains from one sample, sequenced in a study of beta chain features in type 1 diabetes. Sequencing used immunoSEQ multiplex PCR; TCRdb keeps in-frame clones, though not all of them. The sample has approximately 330,000 clones, 11% seen once. Sequenced material: naive CD4+ T cells from blood. Receptors originate from a woman aged 30 to 39 in good health. CDR3s include the opening cysteine and the closing phenylalanine or tryptophan. The order of the fields is J gene, V gene, clone size, CDR3 length, D gene, CDR3 DNA, CDR3 protein. A D gene is named only where the DNA matches it firmly. Clone size, where shown, is once, few, many, or a class for clones that have expanded.

TRBJ2-7 TRBV28 few 14 TRBD2 TGTGCCAGCACGGCTAGCGGAGGCCCCTACGAGCAGTACTTC CASTASGGPYEQYF
TRBJ1-5 TRBV6-6 - 15 TRBD1 TGTGCCAGCAGTTGGACAGGGGGCTATAATCAGCCCCAGCATTTT CASSWTGGYNQPQHF
TRBJ1-4 TRBV25-1 few 17 - TGTGCCAGCAGTGAATACCGAATCCAGACAACTAATGAAAAACTGTTTTTT CASSEYRIQTTNEKLFF
TRBJ1-1 TRBV30 few 15 - TGTGCCTGGACCGCAATTGGGGCAGGGGAAACTGAAGCTTTCTTT CAWTAIGAGETEAFF
TRBJ1-5 TRBV19 - 14 TRBD1 TGTGCCACTCAGTCGGGACAGTGGAATCAGCCCCAGCATTTT CATQSGQWNQPQHF
TRBJ2-7 TRBV7-6 - 14 - TGTGCCAGCAGCTTAGCGCTTCAGGGGAGTGAGCAGTACTTC CASSLALQGSEQYF
TRBJ2-5 TRBV10-3 - 13 TRBD1 TGTGCCTCGCACAGGGGGCTCCAAGAGACCCAGTACTTC CASHRGLQETQYF
TRBJ2-3 TRBV2 few 15 TRBD2 TGTGCCAGCAGCGAGGAGGGGACTAGCGCAGATACGCAGTATTTT CASSEEGTSADTQYF
TRBJ1-1 TRBV28 few 14 TRBD1 TGTGCCAGCAGTTTAGGACAGGTGAACACTGAAGCTTTCTTT CASSLGQVNTEAFF
TRBJ2-3 TRBV5-6 - 16 TRBD2 TGTGCCAGCAGCACGGGTAGCGGGCCTAGCACAGATACGCAGTATTTT CASSTGSGPSTDTQYF
TRBJ2-7 TRBV29-1 few 13 - TGCAGCGTTCGTGGGGGCAGAGTCTACGAGCAGTACTTC CSVRGGRVYEQYF
TRBJ2-2 TRBV11-1 - 15 TRBD1 TGTGCCAGCAGCTTAAGGACAGGGGGCACCGGGGAGCTGTTTTTT CASSLRTGGTGELFF
TRBJ2-1 TRBV28 - 15 TRBD2 TGTGCCAGCAGTTTAGCGGGAGGGTCCTACAATGAGCAGTTCTTC CASSLAGGSYNEQFF
TRBJ2-3 TRBV6-5 few 15 - TGTGCCAGCAGTTACTCCCTGGGACACACAGATACGCAGTATTTT CASSYSLGHTDTQYF
TRBJ2-3 TRBV5-1 few 14 - TGCGCCAGCAGCTTGTTTTCAGATGCAGATACGCAGTATTTT CASSLFSDADTQYF
TRBJ2-5 TRBV30 - 13 - TGTGCCTGGAGTGGAGCGTATCAAGAGACCCAGTACTTC CAWSGAYQETQYF
TRBJ2-3 TRBV5-1 - 15 - TGCGCCAGCAGCTTGGCCTTAGTTGGCACAGATACGCAGTATTTT CASSLALVGTDTQYF
TRBJ2-7 TRBV6-6 few 14 - TGTGCCAGCAGTACGTGGGCAGGGGAGTACGAGCAGTACTTC CASSTWAGEYEQYF
TRBJ2-7 TRBV27 few 14 - TGTGCCAGCAGTTTCCAGGGAAGGGCCTACGAGCAGTACTTC CASSFQGRAYEQYF
TRBJ2-5 TRBV28 - 13 TRBD1 TGTGCCAGTGTGGACAGGGTAAAAGAGACCCAGTACTTC CASVDRVKETQYF
TRBJ2-3 TRBV6-5 - 15 - TGTGCCAGCAGTTACAGGCAGGGAAGCACAGATACGCAGTATTTT CASSYRQGSTDTQYF
TRBJ2-7 TRBV18 few 13 TRBD1 TGTGCCAGCTCTCCAGGGGGCGGATCAGAGCAGTACTTC CASSPGGGSEQYF
TRBJ2-5 TRBV7-9 few 14 - TGTGCCAGCAGTAAGGAGGGTGGGCAAGAGACCCAGTACTTC CASSKEGGQETQYF
TRBJ1-2 TRBV28 - 17 - TGTGCCAGCAGATTGCCCCAGGGATCAGGCGAATACTATGGCTACACCTTC CASRLPQGSGEYYGYTF
TRBJ1-2 TRBV5-6 - 14 - TGTGCCAGCAGCATATCTCAGGGGTGGTATGGCTACACCTTC CASSISQGWYGYTF
TRBJ2-5 TRBV6-5 few 14 - TGTGCCAGCAGTTACTCCGGCTCGGGAAAGACCCAGTACTTC CASSYSGSGKTQYF
TRBJ2-4 TRBV2 few 14 - TGTGCCAGCAGCCAGGGCCTAGCCAAAAACATTCAGTACTTC CASSQGLAKNIQYF
TRBJ2-1 TRBV5-1 few 16 TRBD2 TGCGCCAGCAGCTTGGGGTCGGGGGGACCCTACAATGAGCAGTTCTTC CASSLGSGGPYNEQFF
TRBJ2-2 TRBV9 few 18 TRBD1 TGTGCCAGCAGCGTAGGGATTACCGGGACAGCGAACACCGGGGAGCTGTTTTTT CASSVGITGTANTGELFF
TRBJ2-5 TRBV5-1 few 13 - TGCGCCAGCAGCTTCCAGCGGGAAGAGACCCAGTACTTC CASSFQREETQYF
TRBJ2-1 TRBV30 - 15 TRBD1 TGTGCCTGTCACACGGACAGGCCTATCTACAATGAGCAGTTCTTC CACHTDRPIYNEQFF
TRBJ2-1 TRBV7-9 - 14 TRBD1 TGTGCCAGCAGCCGGACAGGGGTCTACAATGAGCAGTTCTTC CASSRTGVYNEQFF
TRBJ2-1 TRBV6-1 few 16 TRBD2 TGTGCCAGCAGTGAGCCGGGACTAGCGGGATACAATGAGCAGTTCTTC CASSEPGLAGYNEQFF
TRBJ2-1 TRBV5-1 few 15 - TGCGCCAGCAGCCCAGGGGCAGGGGTAACCAATGAGCAGTTCTTC CASSPGAGVTNEQFF
TRBJ2-3 TRBV5-1 - 16 TRBD2 TGCGCCAGCAGCTTGGGCGCTAGCGGGAGCACAGATACGCAGTATTTT CASSLGASGSTDTQYF
TRBJ2-7 TRBV7-9 - 13 - TGTGCCAGCAGCTTGGCGGGTGCCTACGAGCAGTACTTC CASSLAGAYEQYF
TRBJ2-5 TRBV18 few 13 - TGTGCCAGCTCACCACGGGGAGACGAGACCCAGTACTTC CASSPRGDETQYF
TRBJ2-5 TRBV11-2 few 16 TRBD1 TGTGCCAGCAGCTTCCCGGGACAGGGGTTTGGGGAGACCCAGTACTTC CASSFPGQGFGETQYF
TRBJ1-2 TRBV7-2 few 15 - TGTGCCAGCAGCTTAGGTACAGGCTCTAGCTATGGCTACACCTTC CASSLGTGSSYGYTF
TRBJ2-7 TRBV14 - 16 TRBD1 TGTGCCAGCAGCCAAGATCCTACAGGGGGCTATTACGAGCAGTACTTC CASSQDPTGGYYEQYF
TRBJ2-5 TRBV7-3 - 15 TRBD2 TGTGCCAGCAGCCTCGGGACTAGCGGGAAGGAGACCCAGTACTTC CASSLGTSGKETQYF
TRBJ2-1 TRBV9 few 15 TRBD2 TGTGCCAGCAGGGCCCCTAGCGGGAGAAATGATGAGCAGTTCTTC CASRAPSGRNDEQFF
TRBJ1-2 TRBV19 - 13 - TGTGCCAGTCAACAGACAACTAACTATGGCTACACCTTC CASQQTTNYGYTF
TRBJ2-7 TRBV9 few 16 TRBD2 TGTGCCAGCAGCCTAGGGACTAGCGGGATCTCCTACGAGCAGTACTTC CASSLGTSGISYEQYF
TRBJ2-1 TRBV6-5 few 16 TRBD2 TGTGCCAGCAGTTGGGACTCAGCGGGAGGGCTACCCCAATCGTTCTTC CASSWDSAGGLPQSFF
TRBJ2-6 TRBV29-1 - 14 TRBD1 TGCAGCGTGGCACAGGGGGCTGGGGCCAACGTCCTGACTTTC CSVAQGAGANVLTF
TRBJ2-1 TRBV9 few 17 TRBD2 TGTGCCAGCAGCACATGGAGCGGGAGGGTATCCTACAATGAGCAGTTCTTC CASSTWSGRVSYNEQFF
TRBJ1-2 TRBV6-5 few 13 TRBD1 TGTGCCAGCAGTAACCAGGGGGCGCGGGGCTACACCTTC CASSNQGARGYTF